The 29 T cell receptor beta chains below come from one sample, sequenced in a study of T cell repertoires in cytomegalovirus infection. TCRdb processed the reads anew with MiXCR; each CDR3 protein has one entry. Of fewer than 350,000 distinct CDR3 sequences in the sample, 9% to 9.5% were seen once. Sequencing was done on a sample of PBMCs. The receptors shown here come from a human donor in good health (CMV status not recorded). Some clones in this sample may be carry-over from other donors' samples.

The J gene is TRBJ1-5, the V gene TRBV20-1, with D uncertain. CDR1 is DFQATT, CDR2 SNEGSKA, per germline (reference sequence). Deletions cut 1 base from V and 2 bases from J, with 6 bases between. The CDR3 has 13 residues. This CDR3 is CSARGEGNQPQHF. CDR3 DNA: TGCAGTGCTAGAGGGGAGGGCAATCAGCCCCAGCATTTT.

The count of this clonotype is one. Just one base apart from a much larger clone, this may be a read error. This chain joins TRBV14 and TRBJ1-1; 7 nucleotides align to TRBD1. Per the germline V gene, CDR1 is SGHDN and CDR2 is FVKESK. The CDR3 consists of 13 residues. CDR3 in amino acids: CASRQVRGLEAFF. The CDR3 DNA reads as TGTGCCAGCAGACAAGTGAGGGGGCTTGAAGCTTTCTTT.

This clonotype was picked up many times. The chain is built from TRBV7-2 and TRBJ2-1; 7 positions agree with TRBD1. The CDR3 sequence is 14 residues long. Trimming removed 5 bases from V and 4 bases from J; junction bases left unmatched: 5. Germline CDR1 is SGHTA and CDR2 is FQGNSA. Written as DNA, the CDR3 is TGTGCCAGCAGCCAAAGACAGGGATACAATGAGCAGTTCTTC. Translating it yields CASSQRQGYNEQFF.

This clonotype was picked up a small number of times. The chain uses TRBV20-1 and TRBJ1-1; weak D call: TRBD1 (6 bases). Germline V gene data show CDR1 as DFQATT and CDR2 as SNEGSKA (reference sequence). CDR3 length: 11 residues. The V gene lost 8 bases and the J gene lost 2 bases, with 9 bases spanning the gap. CDR3 amino acids: CSPGGNTEAFF. Written as DNA, the CDR3 is TGCAGTCCGGGGGGCAACACTGAAGCTTTCTTT.

This clonotype appeared many times. This sequence joins TRBV7-2 and TRBJ1-3, with unresolved D. The CDR3 spans 14 residues. Germline loops: CDR1 SGHTA, CDR2 FQGNSA. The V end lost 5 bases, the J end lost 0 bases, and 8 bases lay between the germline ends. In DNA form, the CDR3 reads TGTGCCAGCAGCCTACAGAGCTCTGGAAACACCATATATTTT. Its protein product is CASSLQSSGNTIYF.

This clonotype occurred many times. The V call is TRBV7-2, the J call TRBJ2-2, with TRBD2 identical over 11 bases. V shed 5 bases and J 6 bases; nucleotides not matched to a gene: 11. CDR3 length: 17 residues. Germline V gene data show CDR1 as SGHTA and CDR2 as FQGNSA. CDR3 nucleotide sequence: TGTGCCAGCAGCCCCTCAACAAGGACTAGCGGGCCCGGGGAGCTGTTTTTT. Protein product: CASSPSTRTSGPGELFF.

This clonotype was recorded at least ten times. The V gene is TRBV7-2, the J gene TRBJ2-6, with D perhaps TRBD1 (5 bases). Germline CDR1 reads SGHTA; CDR2 reads FQGNSA. The V and J ends lost 1 base and 0 bases respectively, with 10 bases between them. This CDR3 contains 17 residues. CDR3 DNA: TGTGCCAGCAGCTTAGGGGGCGTTCGCTCTGGGGCCAACGTCCTGACTTTC. It is translated as CASSLGGVRSGANVLTF. Looking up the rest from reference TRBV7-2 and TRBJ2-6 gives the full variable domain: GAGVSQSPSNKVTEKGKDVELRCDPISGHTALYWYRQSLGQGLEFLIYFQGNSAPDKSGLPSDRFSAERTGGSVSTLTIQRTQQEDSAVYLCASSLGGVRSGANVLTFGAGSRLTVL.

The gene calls are TRBV11-1 and TRBJ1-1; D possibly corresponds to TRBD1 (6 bases). The V gene's germline CDR1 is SGHAT and CDR2 FQDESV (reference sequence). V was trimmed by 5 bases and J by 1 base, leaving 14 bases between them. The CDR3 sequence is 15 residues long. The CDR3 DNA sequence: TGTGCCAGCAGCCTCGATGGGACATCGAACACTGAAGCTTTCTTT. This gives the protein CASSLDGTSNTEAFF.

This clonotype was found many times. The CDR3 protein is CASRRTGPNTEAFF. CDR3 DNA: TGTGCCAGCAGACGTACAGGGCCGAACACTGAAGCTTTCTTT. The chain combines TRBV7-3 with TRBJ1-1; the D gene is possibly TRBD1 (6 bases). Germline CDR1 is SGHTA and CDR2 is FQGTGA. The CDR3 loop spans 14 amino acids. Trimming left V 6 bases short and J 1 base short, with 12 bases between. Based on the CDR3 plus reference TRBV7-3 and TRBJ1-1, the full variable domain is GAGVSQTPSNKVTEKGKYVELRCDPISGHTALYWYRQSLGQGPEFLIYFQGTGAADDSGLPNDRFFAVRPEGSVSTLKIQRTERGDSAVYLCASRRTGPNTEAFFGQGTRLTVV.

This clonotype was counted many times. The V gene is TRBV6-1, the J gene TRBJ2-1, with 14 bases lining up with TRBD2. The CDR3 runs 15 residues. From germline, CDR1 is MNHNS and CDR2 SASEGT. V shed 7 bases and J 6 bases; nucleotides not matched to a gene: 5. CDR3 nucleotide sequence: TGTGCCAGCATCGCCGGGACTAGCGGGAGCAATGAGCAGTTCTTC. Its translation: CASIAGTSGSNEQFF.

This clonotype has a handful of counts. This chain connects TRBV19 to TRBJ1-5; D is uncertain. Germline assignment: CDR1 LNHDA and CDR2 SQIVND (reference sequence). The CDR3 length is 15 residues. V lost 3 bases to trimming and J lost 0 bases, with 9 bases between them. The CDR3 region is CASSINRHSNQPQHF. CDR3 DNA sequence: TGTGCCAGTAGTATCAACAGACATAGCAATCAGCCCCAGCATTTT.

The J gene is TRBJ2-7, the V gene TRBV20-1; 15 positions match TRBD2. CDR1 and CDR2 (germline): DFQATT, SNEGSKA (reference sequence). This CDR3 has 15 residues. V lost 6 bases and J lost 1; bases outside the gene matches: 4. CDR3 sequence reads: CSAGTSGRSSYEQYF. The CDR3 nucleotides are TGCAGTGCGGGGACTAGCGGGAGGTCTTCCTACGAGCAGTACTTC.

This clonotype was detected ten times or more. The rearrangement uses TRBV20-1 and TRBJ2-2, with 7 nucleotides matching TRBD2. This CDR3 has 19 residues. V lost 3 bases to trimming and J lost 4 bases; unmatched junction nucleotides: 20. Germline lookup yields CDR1 DFQATT and CDR2 SNEGSKA (reference sequence). The CDR3 loop reads CSASRFGGFRGDFTGELFF. Here the CDR3 DNA reads TGCAGTGCTAGTCGGTTCGGGGGGTTTCGAGGGGATTTCACCGGGGAGCTGTTTTTT.

This clonotype was seen at least ten times. V gene TRBV7-2 combines with J gene TRBJ1-2; D is unresolved. V was trimmed by 5 bases and J by 0 bases, leaving 16 bases between them. Germline CDR1 reads SGHTA; CDR2 reads FQGNSA. The CDR3 has 16 amino acids. This CDR3 reads CASSARWEITNYGYTF. The CDR3 DNA sequence: TGTGCCAGCAGCGCACGGTGGGAAATCACTAACTATGGCTACACCTTC.

This clonotype occurred many times. The rearrangement joins TRBV7-6 to TRBJ1-1; D not resolved. Germline CDR1 and CDR2: SGHVS and FNYEAQ. The CDR3 consists of 15 residues. V was trimmed by 4 bases and J by 3 bases, leaving 15 bases between them. CDR3 in DNA: TGTGCCAGCAGCTGGGCATGGGGAAAGGACACTGAAGCTTTCTTT. This encodes CASSWAWGKDTEAFF. Full variable domain (missing parts from reference TRBV7-6 and TRBJ1-1): GAGVSQSPRYKVTKRGQDVALRCDPISGHVSLYWYRQALGQGPEFLTYFNYEAQQDKSGLPNDRFSAERPEGSISTLTIQRTEQRDSAMYRCASSWAWGKDTEAFFGQGTRLTVV.

V is TRBV6-2 or TRBV6-3 and J is TRBJ2-5; a weak D match, TRBD2 (6 bases). The CDR3 loop spans 17 amino acids. Germline V CDR1 and CDR2: MNHEY, SVGEGT. Trimming took off 4 bases at V and 2 bases at J, with 20 bases between the two ends. The CDR3 region has the DNA TGTGCCAGCAGTTTCGACCCGGGACTGCCATTTCAAGAGACCCAGTACTTC. Translated, it gives CASSFDPGLPFQETQYF.

This clonotype was found a few times. The chain uses TRBV4-3 and TRBJ1-6; 10 nucleotides align to TRBD1. The trim removed 4 bases at V and 7 bases at J, leaving 7 bases unmatched. CDR3 size: 16 residues. The germline V gene encodes CDR1 LGHNA and CDR2 YSLEER. The CDR3 bases are TGCGCCAGCAGCCGCGGCCGACAGGGGGCCAATTCACCCCTCCACTTT. Protein: CASSRGRQGANSPLHF.

The gene calls are TRBV28 and TRBJ2-1; D is unclear. The CDR3 loop spans 14 amino acids. CDR1 is MDHEN and CDR2 is SYDVKM in the germline V gene. Trimming took off 2 bases at V and 5 bases at J, with 10 bases between the two ends. The CDR3 DNA follows: TGTGCCAGCAGTTTACCAACTTTCAACAATGAGCAGTTCTTC. The encoded protein is CASSLPTFNNEQFF.

A few counts support this clonotype. The V call is TRBV29-1, the J call TRBJ1-3; D is unclear. The CDR3 contains 13 residues. Trimming stripped 4 bases from V and 0 bases from J, with 7 bases between. The germline V gene has CDR1 SQVTM and CDR2 ANQGSEA. The CDR3 is CSVVFFSGNTIYF. Here the CDR3 DNA reads TGCAGCGTTGTATTTTTCTCTGGAAACACCATATATTTT. Using reference TRBV29-1 and TRBJ1-3 for the parts outside the CDR3, the full variable domain is SAVISQKPSRDICQRGTSLTIQCQVDSQVTMMFWYRQQPGQSLTLIATANQGSEATYESGFVIDKFPISRPNLTFSTLTVSNMSPEDSSIYLCSVVFFSGNTIYFGEGSWLTVV.

This clonotype was observed many times. V and J are TRBV7-6 and TRBJ2-7, with a tentative D call TRBD2 (5 bases). Trimming cost V 4 bases and J 0 bases, with 22 bases left between them. Per germline, CDR1 SGHVS and CDR2 FNYEAQ. The length of the CDR3 is 18 residues. The CDR3 here is CASSSHPARDGVSYEQYF. The CDR3, as DNA: TGTGCCAGCAGCTCCCACCCGGCTCGGGATGGGGTCTCCTACGAGCAGTACTTC.

This clonotype was detected ten times or more. This chain links TRBV7-9 with TRBJ2-2; D is possibly TRBD2 (5 bases). Germline lookup yields CDR1 SEHNR and CDR2 FQNEAQ (reference sequence). This CDR3 contains 16 residues. Trimming took off 1 base at V and 2 bases at J, with 11 bases between the two ends. The DNA of the CDR3 is TGTGCCAGCAGCTTAGTTCAAGCGGCAAACACCGGGGAGCTGTTTTTT. Translating gives CASSLVQAANTGELFF.

This clonotype was counted many times. The gene calls are TRBV19 and TRBJ1-1, with TRBD1 identical over 7 bases. The ends lost 4 bases at V and 1 base at J; junction bases unmatched: 6. The CDR3 loop spans 15 amino acids. The germline CDR1 and CDR2 sequences are LNHDA and SQIVND (reference sequence). CDR3 amino acids: CASSKTGAGNTEAFF. The DNA for the CDR3 is TGTGCCAGTAGTAAAACAGGGGCTGGGAACACTGAAGCTTTCTTT.

This clonotype came up many times. The chain links TRBV7-8 to TRBJ2-1; 8 bases are a match to TRBD2. Germline CDR1 and CDR2: SGHVS and FQNEAQ. The CDR3 covers 14 residues. Unmatched junction bases numbered 10, after V lost 0 bases and J lost 15 bases. In DNA, the CDR3 is TGTGCCAGCAGCTTAGCGAGGCTAGCGGGTTCACGGTTCTTC. Its translation: CASSLARLAGSRFF.

The V gene is TRBV7-9, the J gene TRBJ1-6; 7 nucleotides align to TRBD1. The CDR3 runs to 14 residues. Germline loops: CDR1 SEHNR, CDR2 FQNEAQ (reference sequence). V dropped 4 bases and J dropped 8; count of bases not matched to a gene: 5. The CDR3 DNA is TGTGCCAGCAGCTACAGGGGCGGTGATTCACCCCTCCACTTT. This sequence encodes CASSYRGGDSPLHF.

This clonotype was seen ten or more times. This chain uses TRBV12-3 or TRBV12-4 with TRBJ1-2, with 7 bases fitting TRBD1. The trim removed 5 bases at V and 2 bases at J, leaving 8 bases unmatched. The CDR3 loop spans 15 amino acids. The DNA of the CDR3 is TGTGCCAGCAGTCGGGACGGGACAGCAAACTATGGCTACACCTTC. Protein sequence: CASSRDGTANYGYTF.

In its sample, this clonotype was seen many times. This sequence joins TRBV7-2 and TRBJ1-2; tentatively, D is TRBD1 (5 bases). The germline V and J ends were trimmed by 1 base and 2 bases, with 8 bases remaining between them. The germline V gene encodes CDR1 SGHTA and CDR2 FQGNSA. This CDR3 is built from 14 residues. CDR3 coding DNA: TGTGCCAGCAGCTTAGGAGGGGCCAACTATGGCTACACCTTC. Translating gives CASSLGGANYGYTF. The whole variable domain, remainder taken from reference TRBV7-2 and TRBJ1-2, is GAGVSQSPSNKVTEKGKDVELRCDPISGHTALYWYRQSLGQGLEFLIYFQGNSAPDKSGLPSDRFSAERTGGSVSTLTIQRTQQEDSAVYLCASSLGGANYGYTFGSGTRLTVV.

This clonotype was observed a few times. The chain employs TRBV6-6 and TRBJ2-2; 7 positions agree with TRBD2. This CDR3 is built from 15 residues. J lost 3 bases, V lost 0 bases, and 1 base had no gene match. The germline V gene encodes CDR1 MNHNY and CDR2 SVGAGI (reference sequence). CDR3 in DNA: TGTGCCAGCAGTTACTCCGGGGGGTACACCGGGGAGCTGTTTTTT. Amino acids: CASSYSGGYTGELFF.

The sample holds a few counts of this clonotype. DNA of the CDR3: TGTGCCAGCACCGACTGGGGGGAGCTGTTTTTT. It codes for CASTDWGELFF. The V and J genes are TRBV11-2 and TRBJ2-2; D remains ambiguous. This CDR3 has 11 residues. Trimming stripped 7 bases from V and 8 bases from J, with 8 bases between. The germline gives CDR1 SGHAT, CDR2 FQNNGV.

The sample holds a few counts of this clonotype. CDR3 protein: CASSLLFPADPYEQYF. CDR3 bases: TGTGCCAGCAGCTTACTGTTCCCTGCTGATCCCTACGAGCAGTACTTC. The chain carries TRBV7-6 and TRBJ2-7; D not certain. There are 16 residues in the CDR3. V gave up 2 bases and J gave up 2 bases, with 16 bases separating them. Germline loops: CDR1 SGHVS, CDR2 FNYEAQ.